A selection of T cell receptor beta chains follows, all from one sample in a study of blood T cell repertoires in COVID-19. Using immunoSEQ multiplex PCR, the repertoire was profiled, and TCRdb retains in-frame clones only, with some absent. The sample includes some 260,000 clones, approximately 90% of them seen just once. The specimen was PBMCs or T cells enriched from blood (not recorded which). These receptors were taken from a woman in her twenties or thirties with acute COVID-19. The CDR3 runs from the conserved cysteine through the conserved F or W. Fields, in order: CDR3 length, V gene, J gene, D gene, CDR3 protein, CDR3 DNA. D genes are given only for firm matches.

length: 15
V: TRBV6-1
J: TRBJ1-2
D: NA
CDR3: CASSEARHPVGGYTF
DNA: TGTGCCAGCAGTGAAGCGAGACACCCAGTCGGTGGCTACACCTTC

length: 12
V: TRBV28
J: TRBJ1-2
D: NA
CDR3: CASKGRDYGYTF
DNA: TGTGCCAGCAAGGGCAGGGACTATGGCTACACCTTC

length: 15
V: TRBV5-1
J: TRBJ2-5
D: TRBD2
CDR3: CASSLLAGEEETQYF
DNA: TGCGCCAGCAGCTTACTAGCGGGAGAAGAGGAGACCCAGTACTTC

length: 15
V: TRBV18
J: TRBJ1-3
D: TRBD1
CDR3: CASSPGGSSGNTIYF
DNA: TGTGCCAGCTCCCCAGGGGGCTCCTCTGGAAACACCATATATTTT

length: 16
V: TRBV5-1
J: TRBJ2-7
D: TRBD2
CDR3: CASTPGVLAGVHEQYF
DNA: TGCGCCAGCACCCCAGGAGTGCTGGCGGGAGTGCACGAGCAGTACTTC

length: 14
V: TRBV5-1
J: TRBJ2-3
D: TRBD1
CDR3: CASSLGQGGDTQYF
DNA: TGCGCCAGCAGCTTGGGACAGGGTGGAGATACGCAGTATTTT

length: 13
V: TRBV29-1
J: TRBJ1-2
D: NA
CDR3: CSVGEAGPYGYTF
DNA: TGCAGCGTTGGGGAGGCAGGGCCCTATGGCTACACCTTC

length: 16
V: TRBV6-5
J: TRBJ2-3
D: TRBD2
CDR3: CASSYRLAGLTDTQYF
DNA: TGTGCCAGCAGTTATAGACTAGCGGGGCTCACAGATACGCAGTATTTT

length: 15
V: TRBV7-9
J: TRBJ2-7
D: TRBD2
CDR3: CASSEGLAGVYEQYF
DNA: TGTGCCAGCAGCGAGGGACTAGCGGGAGTCTACGAGCAGTACTTC

length: 14
V: TRBV6-5
J: TRBJ2-7
D: TRBD1
CDR3: CASRKLTGTYEQYF
DNA: TGTGCCAGCAGGAAATTGACAGGGACCTACGAGCAGTACTTC

length: 14
V: TRBV18
J: TRBJ1-2
D: TRBD1
CDR3: CASSPNRGGGGYTF
DNA: TGTGCCAGCTCACCAAACAGGGGAGGAGGAGGCTACACCTTC